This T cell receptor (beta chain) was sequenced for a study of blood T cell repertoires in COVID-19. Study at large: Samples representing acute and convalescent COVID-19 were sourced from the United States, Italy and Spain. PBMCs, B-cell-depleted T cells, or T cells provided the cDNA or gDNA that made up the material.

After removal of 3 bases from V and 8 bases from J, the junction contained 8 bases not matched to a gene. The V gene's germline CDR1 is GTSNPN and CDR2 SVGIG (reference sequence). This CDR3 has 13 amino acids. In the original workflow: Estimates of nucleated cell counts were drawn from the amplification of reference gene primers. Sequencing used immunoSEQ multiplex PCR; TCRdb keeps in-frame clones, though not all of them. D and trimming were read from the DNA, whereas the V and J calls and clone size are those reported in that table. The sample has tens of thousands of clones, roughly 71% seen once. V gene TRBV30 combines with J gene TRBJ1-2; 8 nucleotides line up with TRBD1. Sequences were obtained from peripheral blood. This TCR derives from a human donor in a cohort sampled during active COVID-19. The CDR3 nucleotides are TGTGCCTGGAGAACAGGGGGGTTCGGGGGCTACACCTTC. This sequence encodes CAWRTGGFGGYTF.